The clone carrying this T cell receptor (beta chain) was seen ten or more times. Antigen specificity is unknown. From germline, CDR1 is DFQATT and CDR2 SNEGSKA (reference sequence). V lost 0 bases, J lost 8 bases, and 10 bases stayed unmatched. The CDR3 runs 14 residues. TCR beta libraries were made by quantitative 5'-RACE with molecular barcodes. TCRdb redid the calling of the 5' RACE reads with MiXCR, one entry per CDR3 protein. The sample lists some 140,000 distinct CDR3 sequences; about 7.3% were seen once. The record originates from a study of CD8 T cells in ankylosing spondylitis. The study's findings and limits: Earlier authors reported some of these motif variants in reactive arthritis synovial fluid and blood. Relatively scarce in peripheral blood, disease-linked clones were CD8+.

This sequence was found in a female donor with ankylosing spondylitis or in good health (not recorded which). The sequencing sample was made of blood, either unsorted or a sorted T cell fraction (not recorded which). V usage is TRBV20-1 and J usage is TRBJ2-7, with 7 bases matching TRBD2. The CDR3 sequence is CSARDRGLTWKQYF. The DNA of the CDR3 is TGCAGTGCTAGAGATAGGGGACTAACCTGGAAGCAGTACTTC.